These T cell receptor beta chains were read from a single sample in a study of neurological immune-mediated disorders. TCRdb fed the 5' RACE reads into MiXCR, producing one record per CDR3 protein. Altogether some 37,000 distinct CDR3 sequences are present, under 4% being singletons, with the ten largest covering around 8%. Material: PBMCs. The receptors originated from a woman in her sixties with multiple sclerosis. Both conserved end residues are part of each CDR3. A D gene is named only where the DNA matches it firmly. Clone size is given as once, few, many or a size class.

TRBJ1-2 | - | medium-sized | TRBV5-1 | CASSRERNYGYTF | TGCGCCAGCAGTCGCGAGAGGAACTATGGCTACACCTTC
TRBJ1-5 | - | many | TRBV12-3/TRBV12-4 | CASSINQPQHF | TGTGCCAGCAGCATCAATCAGCCCCAGCATTTT
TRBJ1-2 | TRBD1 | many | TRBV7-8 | CASSPWEGADYGYTF | TGTGCCAGCAGCCCCTGGGAGGGGGCGGACTATGGCTACACCTTC
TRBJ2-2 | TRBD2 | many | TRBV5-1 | CASSRGLAGNTGELFF | TGCGCCAGCAGCAGGGGACTAGCGGGGAACACCGGGGAGCTGTTTTTT
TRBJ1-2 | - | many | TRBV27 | CASSHLAGRGGNYGYTF | TGTGCCAGCAGCCATTTGGCCGGAAGGGGAGGGAACTATGGCTACACCTTC
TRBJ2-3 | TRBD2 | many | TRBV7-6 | CASSPLGLADTDTQYF | TGTGCCAGCAGCCCTCTCGGACTAGCGGACACAGATACGCAGTATTTT
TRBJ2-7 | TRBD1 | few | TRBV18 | CASSPLGQGPHEQYF | TGTGCCAGCTCACCCCTGGGACAGGGCCCCCACGAGCAGTACTTC
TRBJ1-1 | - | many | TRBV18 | CATRDLTEAFF | TGTGCCACCAGGGACCTCACTGAAGCTTTCTTT
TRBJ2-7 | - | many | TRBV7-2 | CASSSQGYYEQYF | TGTGCCAGCAGCTCCCAGGGATACTACGAGCAGTACTTC
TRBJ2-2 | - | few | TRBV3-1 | CASRLGLTNTGELFF | TGTGCCAGCAGACTCGGGCTAACGAACACCGGGGAGCTGTTTTTT
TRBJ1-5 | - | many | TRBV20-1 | CSAGLQPQHF | TGCAGTGCTGGACTGCAGCCCCAGCATTTT
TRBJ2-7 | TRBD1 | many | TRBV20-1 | CSAREEVSGGHEQYF | TGCAGTGCTAGAGAGGAGGTATCAGGGGGACACGAGCAGTACTTC
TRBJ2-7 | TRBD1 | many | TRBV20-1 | CSASPVDRDNYEQYF | TGCAGTGCTAGTCCCGTGGACAGGGATAACTACGAGCAGTACTTC
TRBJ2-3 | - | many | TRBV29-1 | CSDGRDATDTQYF | TGCAGCGACGGCCGGGACGCCACAGATACGCAGTATTTT
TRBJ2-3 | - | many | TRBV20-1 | CSARVGPSTDTQYF | TGCAGTGCTAGAGTGGGCCCGAGCACAGATACGCAGTATTTT
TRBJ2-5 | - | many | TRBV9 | CASSVEGQGPETQYF | TGTGCCAGCAGCGTAGAGGGGCAGGGACCAGAGACCCAGTACTTC
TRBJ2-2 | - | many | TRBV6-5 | CASSWMYTGELFF | TGTGCCAGCAGTTGGATGTACACCGGGGAGCTGTTTTTT
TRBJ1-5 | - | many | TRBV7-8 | CASSGRGEAGQPQHF | TGTGCCAGCAGCGGCCGGGGGGAGGCGGGTCAGCCCCAGCATTTT
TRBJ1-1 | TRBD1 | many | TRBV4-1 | CASLRAGGGGNTEAFF | TGCGCCAGCCTTAGAGCAGGGGGCGGTGGGAACACTGAAGCTTTCTTT
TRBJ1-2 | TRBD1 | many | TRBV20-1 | CSANIPGQGLLGYGYTF | TGCAGTGCAAATATACCGGGACAGGGTTTACTTGGCTATGGCTACACCTTC
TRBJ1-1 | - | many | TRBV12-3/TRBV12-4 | CASSIDRNTEAFF | TGTGCCAGCAGTATTGACAGGAACACTGAAGCTTTCTTT
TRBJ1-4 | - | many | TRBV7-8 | CASSLGSVTVNEKLFF | TGTGCCAGCAGCTTGGGGAGTGTGACAGTGAATGAAAAACTGTTTTTT
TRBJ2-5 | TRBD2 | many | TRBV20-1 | CSASVTGTTQETQYF | TGCAGTGCTAGTGTGACCGGGACTACTCAAGAGACCCAGTACTTC
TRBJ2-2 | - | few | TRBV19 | CASSIGQGANTGELFF | TGTGCCAGTAGTATTGGGCAGGGCGCGAACACCGGGGAGCTGTTTTTT
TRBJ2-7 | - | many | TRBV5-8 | CASSSDLSSYEQYF | TGTGCCAGCAGCTCCGACCTCAGCTCCTACGAGCAGTACTTC
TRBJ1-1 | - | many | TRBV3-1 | CASSATRPNTEAFF | TGTGCCAGCAGCGCGACTAGACCAAATACTGAAGCTTTCTTT